Given below is one T cell receptor (beta chain) in context. The V gene end was trimmed by 2 bases and the J gene end by 0 bases; junction bases not matched to a gene: 5. This CDR3 has 16 amino acids. The germline V gene has CDR1 SGDLS and CDR2 YYNGEE. Using immunoSEQ multiplex PCR, the repertoire was profiled, and TCRdb retains in-frame clones only, with some absent. Of approximately 210,000 clones detected, over 75% appear once; the ten largest clones hold about 5%. The record originates from a study of blood T cell repertoires in COVID-19. The sequenced material came from peripheral blood. V gene TRBV9 combines with J gene TRBJ1-2; 9 nucleotides line up with TRBD1. This TCR came from a woman aged 40-49 years with acute or convalescent COVID-19. DNA for the CDR3: TGTGCCAGCAGCGTTAGGACAGGGGAAGCTAACTATGGCTACACCTTC. It specifies CASSVRTGEANYGYTF.